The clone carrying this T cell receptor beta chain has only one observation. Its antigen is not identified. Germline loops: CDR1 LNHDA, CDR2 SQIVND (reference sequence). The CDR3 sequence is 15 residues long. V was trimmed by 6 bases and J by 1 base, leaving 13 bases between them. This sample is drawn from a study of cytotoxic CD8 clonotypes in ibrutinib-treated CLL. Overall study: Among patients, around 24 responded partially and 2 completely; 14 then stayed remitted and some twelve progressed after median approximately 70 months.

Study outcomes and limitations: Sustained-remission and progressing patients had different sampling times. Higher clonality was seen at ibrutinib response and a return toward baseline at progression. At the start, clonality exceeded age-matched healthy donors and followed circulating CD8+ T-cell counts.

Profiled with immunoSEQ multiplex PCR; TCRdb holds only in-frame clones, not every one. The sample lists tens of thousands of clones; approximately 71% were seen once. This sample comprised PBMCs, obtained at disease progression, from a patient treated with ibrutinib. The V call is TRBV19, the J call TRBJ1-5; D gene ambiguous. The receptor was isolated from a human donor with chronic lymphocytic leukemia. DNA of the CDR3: TGTGCCAGTAGCGCCGGGCGAAGGAGCAATCAGCCCCAGCATTTT. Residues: CASSAGRRSNQPQHF.